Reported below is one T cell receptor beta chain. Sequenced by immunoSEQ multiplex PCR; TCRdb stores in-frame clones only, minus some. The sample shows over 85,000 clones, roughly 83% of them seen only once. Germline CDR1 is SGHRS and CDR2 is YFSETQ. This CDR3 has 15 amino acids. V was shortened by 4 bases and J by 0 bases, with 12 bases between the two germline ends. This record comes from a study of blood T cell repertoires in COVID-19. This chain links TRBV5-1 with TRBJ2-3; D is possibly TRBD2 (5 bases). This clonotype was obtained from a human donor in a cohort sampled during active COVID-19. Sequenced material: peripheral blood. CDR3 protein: CASSREIFSTDTQYF. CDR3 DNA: TGCGCCAGCAGCAGGGAGATATTCAGCACAGATACGCAGTATTTT. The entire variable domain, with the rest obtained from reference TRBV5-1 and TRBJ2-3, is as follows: KAGVTQTPRYLIKTRGQQVTLSCSPISGHRSVSWYQQTPGQGLQFLFEYFSETQRNKGNFPGRFSGRQFSNSRSEMNVSTLELGDSALYLCASSREIFSTDTQYFGPGTRLTVL.